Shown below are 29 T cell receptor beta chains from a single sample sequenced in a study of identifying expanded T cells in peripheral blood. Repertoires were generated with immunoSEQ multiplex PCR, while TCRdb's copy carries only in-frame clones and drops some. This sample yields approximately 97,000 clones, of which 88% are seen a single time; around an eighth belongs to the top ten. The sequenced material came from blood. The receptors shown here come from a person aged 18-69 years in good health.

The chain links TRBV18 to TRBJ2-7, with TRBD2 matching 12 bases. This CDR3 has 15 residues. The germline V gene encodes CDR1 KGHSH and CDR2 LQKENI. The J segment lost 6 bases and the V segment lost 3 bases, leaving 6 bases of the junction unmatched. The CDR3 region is CASSPLTSGSREQYF. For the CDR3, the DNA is TGTGCCAGCTCACCCCTGACTAGCGGGAGTCGCGAGCAGTACTTC.

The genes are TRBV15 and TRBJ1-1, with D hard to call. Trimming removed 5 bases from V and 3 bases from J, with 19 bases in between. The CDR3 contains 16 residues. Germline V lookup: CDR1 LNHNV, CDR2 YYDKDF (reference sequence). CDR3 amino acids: CATSAGMGLSYTEAFF. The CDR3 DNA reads TGTGCCACCAGCGCGGGGATGGGCTTGTCGTACACTGAAGCTTTCTTT.

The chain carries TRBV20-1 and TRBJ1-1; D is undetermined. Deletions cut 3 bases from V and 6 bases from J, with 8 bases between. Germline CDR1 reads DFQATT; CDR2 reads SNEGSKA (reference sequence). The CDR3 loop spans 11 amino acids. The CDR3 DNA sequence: TGCAGTGCTAGGTGGGAACCTGAAGCTTTCTTT. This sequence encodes CSARWEPEAFF.

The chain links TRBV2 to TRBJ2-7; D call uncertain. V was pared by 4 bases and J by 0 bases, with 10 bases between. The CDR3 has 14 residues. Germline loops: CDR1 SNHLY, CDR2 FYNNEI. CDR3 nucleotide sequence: TGTGCCAGCAGTGGGACCGTGAGCTCCTACGAGCAGTACTTC. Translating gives CASSGTVSSYEQYF.

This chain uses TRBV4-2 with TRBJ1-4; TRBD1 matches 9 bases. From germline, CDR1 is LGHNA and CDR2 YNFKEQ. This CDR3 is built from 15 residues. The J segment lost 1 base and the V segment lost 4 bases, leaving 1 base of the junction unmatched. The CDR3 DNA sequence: TGTGCCAGCAGCCGACAGGGGGGAACTAATGAAAAACTGTTTTTT. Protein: CASSRQGGTNEKLFF.

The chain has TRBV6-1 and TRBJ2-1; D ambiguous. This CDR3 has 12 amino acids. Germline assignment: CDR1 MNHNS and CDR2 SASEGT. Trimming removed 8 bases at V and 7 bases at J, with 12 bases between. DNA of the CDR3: TGTGCCAGCTTACGACTCGCGAATGAGCAGTTCTTC. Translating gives CASLRLANEQFF.

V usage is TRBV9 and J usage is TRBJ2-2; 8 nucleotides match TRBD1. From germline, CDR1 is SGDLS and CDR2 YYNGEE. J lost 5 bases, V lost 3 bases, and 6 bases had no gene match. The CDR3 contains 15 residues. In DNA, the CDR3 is TGTGCCAGCAGCGGACAGGGGCTGGGTACCGGGGAGCTGTTTTTT. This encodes CASSGQGLGTGELFF.

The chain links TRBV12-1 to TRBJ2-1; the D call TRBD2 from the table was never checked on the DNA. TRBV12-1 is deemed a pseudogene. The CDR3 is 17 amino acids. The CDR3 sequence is CASSPTPSSGGDNEQFF. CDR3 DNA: TGTGCCAGCAGCCCTACTCCCTCTAGCGGGGGGGACAATGAGCAGTTCTTC.

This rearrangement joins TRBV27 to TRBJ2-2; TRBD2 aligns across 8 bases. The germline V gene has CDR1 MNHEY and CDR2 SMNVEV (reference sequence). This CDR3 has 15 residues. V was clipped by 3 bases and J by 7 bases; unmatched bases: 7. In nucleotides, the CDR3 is TGTGCCAGCAGTTTTCGGACTAGCCCCCTCGGGGAGCTGTTTTTT. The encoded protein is CASSFRTSPLGELFF.

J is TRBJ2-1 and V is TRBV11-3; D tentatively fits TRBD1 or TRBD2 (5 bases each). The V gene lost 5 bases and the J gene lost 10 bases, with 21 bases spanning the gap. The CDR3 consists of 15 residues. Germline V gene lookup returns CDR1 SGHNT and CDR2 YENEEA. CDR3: CASSTGLGVTEEQFF. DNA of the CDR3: TGTGCCAGCAGCACAGGACTGGGCGTAACGGAGGAGCAGTTCTTC.

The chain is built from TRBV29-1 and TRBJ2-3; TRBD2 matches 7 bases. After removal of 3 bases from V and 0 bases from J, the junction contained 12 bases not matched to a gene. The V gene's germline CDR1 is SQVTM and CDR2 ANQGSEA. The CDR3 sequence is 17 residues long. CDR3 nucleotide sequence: TGCAGCGTTGAGCCCAGGTGGGGTAGCGGGAGCACAGATACGCAGTATTTT. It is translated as CSVEPRWGSGSTDTQYF.

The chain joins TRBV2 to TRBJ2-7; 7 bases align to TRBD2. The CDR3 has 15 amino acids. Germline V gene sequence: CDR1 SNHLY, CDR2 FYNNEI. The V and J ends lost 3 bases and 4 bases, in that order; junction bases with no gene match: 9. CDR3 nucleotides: TGTGCCAGCAGTGACGGACTAGGAAGGTCGTACGAGCAGTACTTC. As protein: CASSDGLGRSYEQYF.

CDR3 protein: CASSAFGGKNIQYF. CDR3 sequence (DNA): TGTGCCAGCAGTGCCTTCGGAGGGAAAAACATTCAGTACTTC. V gene TRBV25-1 combines with J gene TRBJ2-4; weak D call: TRBD2 (6 bases). The length of the CDR3 is 14 residues. The germline V gene has CDR1 MGHDK and CDR2 SYGVNS. Trimming took 4 bases from V and 4 from J, leaving 11 bases between them.

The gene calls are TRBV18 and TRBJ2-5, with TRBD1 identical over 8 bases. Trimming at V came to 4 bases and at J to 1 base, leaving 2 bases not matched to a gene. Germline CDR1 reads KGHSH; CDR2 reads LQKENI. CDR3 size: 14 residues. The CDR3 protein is CASSLGTGQETQYF. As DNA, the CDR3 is TGTGCCAGCTCACTCGGGACAGGCCAAGAGACCCAGTACTTC. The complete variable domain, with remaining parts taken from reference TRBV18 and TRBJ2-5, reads NAGVMQNPRHLVRRRGQEARLRCSPMKGHSHVYWYRQLPEEGLKFMVYLQKENIIDESGMPKERFSAEFPKEGPSILRIQQVVRGDSAAYFCASSLGTGQETQYFGPGTRLLVL.

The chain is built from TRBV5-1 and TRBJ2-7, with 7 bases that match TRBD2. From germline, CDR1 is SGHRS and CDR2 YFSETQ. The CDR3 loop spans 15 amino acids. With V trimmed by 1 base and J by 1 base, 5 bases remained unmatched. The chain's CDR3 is CASSLYAGVSYEQYF. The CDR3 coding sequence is TGCGCCAGCAGCTTGTACGCGGGGGTATCCTACGAGCAGTACTTC.

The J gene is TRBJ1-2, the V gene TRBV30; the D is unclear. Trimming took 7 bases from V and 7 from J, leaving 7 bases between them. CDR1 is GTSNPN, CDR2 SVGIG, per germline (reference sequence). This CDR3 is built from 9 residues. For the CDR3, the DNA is TGTGCCTCTGGAGGTGGCTACACCTTC. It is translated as CASGGGYTF.

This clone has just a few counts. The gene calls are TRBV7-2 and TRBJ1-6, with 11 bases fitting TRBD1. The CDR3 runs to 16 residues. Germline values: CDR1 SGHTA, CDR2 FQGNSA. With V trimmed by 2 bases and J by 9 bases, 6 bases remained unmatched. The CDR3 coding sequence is TGTGCCAGCAGCTTATTGGACAGGGGGCAGGGTTCACCCCTCCACTTT. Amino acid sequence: CASSLLDRGQGSPLHF.

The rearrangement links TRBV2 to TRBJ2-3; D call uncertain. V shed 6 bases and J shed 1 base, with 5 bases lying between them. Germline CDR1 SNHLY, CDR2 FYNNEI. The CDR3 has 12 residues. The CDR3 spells CASRAGTDTQYF. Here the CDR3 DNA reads TGTGCCAGCAGGGCAGGCACAGATACGCAGTATTTT. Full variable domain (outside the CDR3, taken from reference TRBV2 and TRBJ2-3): EPEVTQTPSHQVTQMGQEVILRCVPISNHLYFYWYRQILGQKVEFLVSFYNNEISEKSEIFDDQFSVERPDGSNFTLKIRSTKLEDSAMYFCASRAGTDTQYFGPGTRLTVL.

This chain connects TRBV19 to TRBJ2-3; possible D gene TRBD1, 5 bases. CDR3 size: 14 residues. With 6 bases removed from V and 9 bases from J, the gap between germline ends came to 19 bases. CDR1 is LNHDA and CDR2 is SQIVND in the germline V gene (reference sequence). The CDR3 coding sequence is TGTGCCAGTAGGCAGGACACGAAAATCGGGACGCAGTATTTT. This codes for CASRQDTKIGTQYF.

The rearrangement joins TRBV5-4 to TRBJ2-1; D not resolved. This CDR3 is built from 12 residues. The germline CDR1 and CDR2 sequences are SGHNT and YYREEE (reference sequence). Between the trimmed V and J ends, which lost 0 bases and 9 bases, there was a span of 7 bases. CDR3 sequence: CASSLVFGEQFF. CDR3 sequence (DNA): TGTGCCAGCAGCTTGGTTTTTGGTGAGCAGTTCTTC.

The CDR3 loop reads CASIGNTEAFF. The DNA for the CDR3 is TGTGCCAGCATTGGGAACACTGAAGCTTTCTTT. The chain carries TRBV6-6 and TRBJ1-1; no clear D. V lost 7 bases to trimming and J lost 1 base, with 4 bases between them. CDR3 length: 11 residues. The germline CDR1 and CDR2 sequences are MNHNY and SVGAGI (reference sequence).

The CDR3 protein is CASSHRGGTGSSGNTIYF. The CDR3 DNA reads as TGTGCCAGTAGTCACCGTGGGGGGACAGGGTCCTCTGGAAACACCATATATTTT. The rearrangement uses TRBV19 and TRBJ1-3; 9 bases align to TRBD1. The germline CDR1 and CDR2 sequences are LNHDA and SQIVND (reference sequence). With 5 bases clipped from V and 0 bases from J, the junction kept 11 bases outside the gene matches. The CDR3 is 18 amino acids.

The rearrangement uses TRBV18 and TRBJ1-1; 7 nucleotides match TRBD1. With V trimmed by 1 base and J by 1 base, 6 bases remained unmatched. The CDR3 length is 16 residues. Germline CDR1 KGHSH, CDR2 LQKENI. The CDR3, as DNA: TGTGCCAGCTCACCACTTGGGACAGCGAAGAACACTGAAGCTTTCTTT. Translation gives CASSPLGTAKNTEAFF.

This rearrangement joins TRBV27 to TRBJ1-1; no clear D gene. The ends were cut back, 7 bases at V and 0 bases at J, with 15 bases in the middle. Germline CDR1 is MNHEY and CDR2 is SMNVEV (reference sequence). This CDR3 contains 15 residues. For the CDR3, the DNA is TGTGCCAGCAAGATCCGGCCGGCGGTGAACACTGAAGCTTTCTTT. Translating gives CASKIRPAVNTEAFF.

In nucleotides, the CDR3 is TGTGCCAGCAGCCCCCCTAGGACAGGGGGCAATCAGCCCCAGCATTTT. Its translation: CASSPPRTGGNQPQHF. The genes are TRBV6-6 and TRBJ1-5, with TRBD1 matching 9 bases. V shed 6 bases and J 2 bases; nucleotides not matched to a gene: 8. CDR1 and CDR2 (germline): MNHNY, SVGAGI (reference sequence). CDR3 length: 16 residues.

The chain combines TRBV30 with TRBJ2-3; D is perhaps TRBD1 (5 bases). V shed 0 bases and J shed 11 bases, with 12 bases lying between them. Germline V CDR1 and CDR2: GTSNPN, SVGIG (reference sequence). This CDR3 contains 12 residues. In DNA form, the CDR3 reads TGTGCCTGGAGTGTACTCGGTAGGGGGCAGTATTTT. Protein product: CAWSVLGRGQYF.

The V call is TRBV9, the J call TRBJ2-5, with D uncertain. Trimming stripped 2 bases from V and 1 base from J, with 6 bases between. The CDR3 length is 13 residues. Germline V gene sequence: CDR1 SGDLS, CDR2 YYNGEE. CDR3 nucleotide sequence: TGTGCCAGCAGCGTCTCTAGCCAAGAGACCCAGTACTTC. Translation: CASSVSSQETQYF.

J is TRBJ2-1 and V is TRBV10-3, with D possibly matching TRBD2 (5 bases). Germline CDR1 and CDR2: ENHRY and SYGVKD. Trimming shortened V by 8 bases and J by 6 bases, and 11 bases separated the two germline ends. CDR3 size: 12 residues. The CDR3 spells CAIGKEVNEQFF. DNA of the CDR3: TGTGCCATCGGGAAGGAGGTCAATGAGCAGTTCTTC.

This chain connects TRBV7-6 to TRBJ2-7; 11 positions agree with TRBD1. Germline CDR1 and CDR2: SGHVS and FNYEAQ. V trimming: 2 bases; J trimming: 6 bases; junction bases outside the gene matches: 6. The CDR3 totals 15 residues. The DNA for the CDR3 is TGTGCCAGCAGCTTATCCAGGACAGGGGGCGGCGAGCAGTACTTC. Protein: CASSLSRTGGGEQYF.